Given below is one T cell receptor beta chain in context. Trimming stripped 6 bases from V and 7 bases from J, with 16 bases between. The germline CDR1 and CDR2 sequences are SEHNR and FQNEAQ (reference sequence). The CDR3 extends over 13 amino acids. This table comes from immunoSEQ multiplex PCR, and its TCRdb copy is limited to in-frame clones, with some not included. The sample has around 260,000 clones, 86% seen once. The data were taken from a study of blood T cell repertoires in COVID-19. The origin of this receptor is a man younger than 35 with active or convalescent COVID-19. Sequenced: peripheral blood. The chain has TRBV7-9 and TRBJ2-7; the D gene is possibly TRBD1 (6 bases). CDR3 in amino acids: CASSRQDPREQYF. The CDR3 DNA reads as TGTGCCAGCAGTAGACAGGACCCAAGGGAGCAGTACTTC.